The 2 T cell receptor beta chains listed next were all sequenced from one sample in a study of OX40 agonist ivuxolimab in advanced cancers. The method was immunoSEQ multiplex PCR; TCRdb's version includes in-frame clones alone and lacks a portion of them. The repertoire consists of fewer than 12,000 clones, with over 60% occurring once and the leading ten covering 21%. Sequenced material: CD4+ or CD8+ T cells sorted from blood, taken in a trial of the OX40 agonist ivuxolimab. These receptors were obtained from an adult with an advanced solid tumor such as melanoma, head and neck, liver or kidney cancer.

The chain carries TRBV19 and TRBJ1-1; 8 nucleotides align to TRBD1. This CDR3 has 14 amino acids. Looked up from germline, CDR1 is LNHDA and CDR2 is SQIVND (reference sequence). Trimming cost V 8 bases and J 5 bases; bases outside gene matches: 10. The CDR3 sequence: CASSYGQGGTEAFF. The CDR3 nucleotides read TGTGCCAGTTCTTACGGACAGGGCGGTACTGAAGCTTTCTTT.

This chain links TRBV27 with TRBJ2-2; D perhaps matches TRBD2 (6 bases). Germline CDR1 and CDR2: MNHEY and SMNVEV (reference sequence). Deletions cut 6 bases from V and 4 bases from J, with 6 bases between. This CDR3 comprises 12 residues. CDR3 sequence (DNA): TGTGCCAGCAGGGGGGGCACCGGGGAGCTGTTTTTT. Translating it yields CASRGGTGELFF.